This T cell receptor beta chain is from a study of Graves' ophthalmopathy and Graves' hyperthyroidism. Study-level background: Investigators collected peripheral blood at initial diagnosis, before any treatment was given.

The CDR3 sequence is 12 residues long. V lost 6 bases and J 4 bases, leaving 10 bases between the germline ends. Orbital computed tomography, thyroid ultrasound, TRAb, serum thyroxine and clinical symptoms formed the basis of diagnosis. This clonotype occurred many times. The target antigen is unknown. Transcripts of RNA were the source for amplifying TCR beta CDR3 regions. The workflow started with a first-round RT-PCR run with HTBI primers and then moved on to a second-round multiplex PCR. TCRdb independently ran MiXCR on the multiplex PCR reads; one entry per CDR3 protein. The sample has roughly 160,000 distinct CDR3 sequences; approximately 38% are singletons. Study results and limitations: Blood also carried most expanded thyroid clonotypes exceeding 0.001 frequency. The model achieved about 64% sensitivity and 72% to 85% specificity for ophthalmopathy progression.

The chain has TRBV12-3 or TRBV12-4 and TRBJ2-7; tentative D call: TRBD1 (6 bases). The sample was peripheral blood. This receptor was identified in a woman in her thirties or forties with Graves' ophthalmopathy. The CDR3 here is CASSPGEYEQYF. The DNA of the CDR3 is TGTGCCAGCAGCCCAGGGGAGTACGAGCAGTACTTC.